One and the same sample provided the 26 T cell receptor beta chains below, sequenced in a study of neurological immune-mediated disorders. TCRdb re-called the 5' RACE reads with MiXCR, one entry per CDR3 protein. The repertoire holds about 46,000 distinct CDR3 sequences, with 9% to 12% as singletons. Sequencing was done on a sample of PBMCs. The receptors come from a man between 65 and 85 years old with HTLV-1-associated myelopathy (HAM/TSP).

This clonotype was seen at least ten times. This chain links TRBV24-1 with TRBJ1-5, with D hard to call. Between the trimmed V and J ends, which lost 3 bases and 0 bases, there was a span of 23 bases. CDR1 is KGHDR and CDR2 is SFDVKD in the germline V gene. This CDR3 spans 20 amino acids. DNA for the CDR3: TGTGCCACCAGTGATCCCCTATATGAGGAGGGCCCGTATAGCAATCAGCCCCAGCATTTT. This gives the protein CATSDPLYEEGPYSNQPQHF.

This clonotype has ten or more counts. This chain links TRBV20-1 with TRBJ2-3, with 9 bases identical to TRBD2. This CDR3 comprises 14 residues. The V and J ends lost 6 bases and 0 bases, in that order; junction bases with no gene match: 4. The germline V gene encodes CDR1 DFQATT and CDR2 SNEGSKA (reference sequence). CDR3 region: CSAQTSGSTDTQYF. The CDR3 coding sequence is TGCAGTGCACAGACTAGCGGCAGCACAGATACGCAGTATTTT.

The chain uses TRBV5-1 and TRBJ2-2; TRBD2 matches at 9 bases. Germline CDR1 SGHRS, CDR2 YFSETQ. After removal of 1 base from V and 5 bases from J, the junction contained 3 bases not matched to a gene. This CDR3 is 15 amino acids long. CDR3 sequence reads: CASSLNAGGTGELFF. The CDR3 region has the DNA TGCGCCAGCAGCTTGAACGCGGGAGGGACCGGGGAGCTGTTTTTT.

This clonotype was found many times. The chain employs TRBV28 and TRBJ2-5; 8 nucleotides align to TRBD2. The germline gives CDR1 MDHEN, CDR2 SYDVKM. The V segment lost 5 bases and the J segment 0 bases; nucleotides outside the gene matches: 5. There are 15 residues in the CDR3. CDR3 coding DNA: TGTGCCAGCAGTGAGGCGGGAGGCGACCAAGAGACCCAGTACTTC. Its translation is CASSEAGGDQETQYF.

This clonotype occurred many times. The genes are TRBV20-1 and TRBJ2-7; the D is unclear. Germline CDR1 and CDR2: DFQATT and SNEGSKA (reference sequence). This CDR3 region has 11 residues. The V gene lost 5 bases and the J gene lost 0 bases, with 5 bases spanning the gap. The CDR3 DNA reads as TGCAGTGCTCACAACTCCTACGAGCAGTACTTC. Its translation: CSAHNSYEQYF.

This clonotype was observed many times. V is TRBV28 and J is TRBJ2-7; D perhaps matches TRBD2 (6 bases). The CDR3 is 16 residues long. Germline lookup yields CDR1 MDHEN and CDR2 SYDVKM. The V gene lost 5 bases and the J gene lost 4 bases, with 21 bases spanning the gap. CDR3 coding DNA: TGTGCCAGCAGTATGGACGGTTATGGGGGGTGGTACGAGCAGTACTTC. Amino acids: CASSMDGYGGWYEQYF.

The chain combines TRBV2 with TRBJ1-5, with 8 bases aligning to TRBD1. CDR3 length equals 15 residues. From germline, CDR1 is SNHLY and CDR2 FYNNEI. The V gene end was trimmed by 6 bases and the J gene end by 0 bases; junction bases not matched to a gene: 4. CDR3 coding DNA: TGTGCCAGCAGGGGGACAGGATATAGCAATCAGCCCCAGCATTTT. Its translation is CASRGTGYSNQPQHF.

This clonotype was counted at least ten times. The chain carries TRBV20-1 and TRBJ2-7; maybe TRBD1 (6 bases). CDR1 is DFQATT, CDR2 SNEGSKA, per germline (reference sequence). V lost 6 bases and J lost 3, with 15 bases in between. The length of the CDR3 is 13 residues. Here the CDR3 reads CSAINPRGYEQYF. The CDR3 nucleotides are TGCAGTGCCATTAACCCCAGGGGCTACGAGCAGTACTTC.

There are many counts of this clonotype. The chain couples TRBV7-9 to TRBJ1-1; weak D call: TRBD1 (5 bases). Germline V gene lookup returns CDR1 SEHNR and CDR2 FQNEAQ (reference sequence). V was shortened by 5 bases and J by 0 bases, with 7 bases between the two germline ends. The CDR3 consists of 13 residues. CDR3 sequence: CASSGTVNTEAFF. DNA of the CDR3: TGTGCCAGCAGCGGGACGGTGAACACTGAAGCTTTCTTT.

This clonotype was counted ten times or more. The genes are TRBV7-9 and TRBJ1-2, with a weak D call TRBD1 (6 bases). Deletions cut 2 bases from V and 4 bases from J, with 14 bases between. Germline CDR1 and CDR2: SEHNR and FQNEAQ (reference sequence). There are 15 residues in the CDR3. This chain's CDR3 is CASSLSGVGTYGYTF. The CDR3 coding sequence is TGTGCCAGCAGCTTATCAGGGGTTGGAACCTATGGCTACACCTTC.

Ten or more counts support this clonotype. The chain couples TRBV7-2 to TRBJ1-1; 8 positions match TRBD1. With 5 bases clipped from V and 12 bases from J, the junction kept 11 bases outside the gene matches. Germline V gene lookup returns CDR1 SGHTA and CDR2 FQGNSA. CDR3 size: 13 residues. DNA of the CDR3: TGTGCCAGCAGCGGGACCGGGACAGGTGTAACTTTCTTT. Its translation: CASSGTGTGVTFF. The full variable domain, in which reference TRBV7-2 and TRBJ1-1 provide the parts outside the CDR3, is GAGVSQSPSNKVTEKGKDVELRCDPISGHTALYWYRQSLGQGLEFLIYFQGNSAPDKSGLPSDRFSAERTGGSVSTLTIQRTQQEDSAVYLCASSGTGTGVTFFGQGTRLTVV.

This clonotype has at least ten counts. CDR3 coding DNA: TGTGCCAGCAGCCCGCGGGGGGGCACAGGACAGCACACTGAAGCTTTCTTT. It codes for CASSPRGGTGQHTEAFF. This chain uses TRBV9 with TRBJ1-1; possibly TRBD1 for D (6 bases). The CDR3 is 17 amino acids. Trimming removed 4 bases at V and 3 bases at J, with 22 bases between. CDR1 and CDR2 (germline): SGDLS, YYNGEE.

This clonotype was counted at least ten times. V gene TRBV7-8 combines with J gene TRBJ1-5; 12 bases are shared with TRBD1. The CDR3 covers 14 residues. The V segment lost 3 bases and the J segment 6 bases; nucleotides outside the gene matches: 0. The germline gives CDR1 SGHVS, CDR2 FQNEAQ. CDR3 bases: TGTGCCAGCAGCTTGGGACAGGGGGCTCAGCCCCAGCATTTT. It encodes CASSLGQGAQPQHF.

This chain uses TRBV10-3 with TRBJ1-1; D not resolved. CDR1 and CDR2 (germline): ENHRY, SYGVKD. This CDR3 is built from 12 residues. Trimming left V 1 base short and J 1 base short, with 1 base between. The CDR3 sequence: CAISEWNTEAFF. Here the CDR3 DNA reads TGTGCCATCAGTGAGTGGAACACTGAAGCTTTCTTT.

In its sample, this clonotype was seen many times. V is TRBV4-1 and J is TRBJ1-3; weak D call: TRBD1 (5 bases). Looked up from germline, CDR1 is MGHRA and CDR2 is YSYEKL. CDR3 size: 14 residues. V lost 5 bases to trimming and J lost 1 base, with 9 bases between them. Here the CDR3 DNA reads TGCGCCAGCAGCTACTGGACATCTGGAAACACCATATATTTT. Encoded protein: CASSYWTSGNTIYF.

This clonotype appeared once. A much larger clonotype is one base distant, so this may be a read error. This rearrangement joins TRBV6-2 or TRBV6-3 to TRBJ2-1; weak D call: TRBD2 (6 bases). This CDR3 spans 15 amino acids. V was cut by 6 bases and J by 4 bases, with 16 bases left in between. Germline V gives CDR1 MNHEY, CDR2 SVGEGT. This CDR3 reads CASSYNGRDYNEQFF. CDR3 in DNA: TGTGCCAGCAGCTATAACGGGAGAGATTACAATGAGCAGTTCTTC.

The sample holds many counts of this clonotype. The rearrangement uses TRBV10-3 and TRBJ2-1; 8 bases are a match to TRBD2. With 0 bases clipped from V and 7 bases from J, the junction kept 2 bases outside the gene matches. This CDR3 is 14 amino acids long. Looked up from germline, CDR1 is ENHRY and CDR2 is SYGVKD. CDR3 loop: CAISESGTRNEQFF. CDR3 bases: TGTGCCATCAGTGAGTCGGGGACTAGAAATGAGCAGTTCTTC.

This clonotype was counted at least ten times. V is TRBV28 and J is TRBJ2-5, with 9 bases identical to TRBD2. The V and J ends lost 8 bases and 2 bases, in that order; junction bases with no gene match: 15. This CDR3 region has 17 residues. Germline CDR1 is MDHEN and CDR2 is SYDVKM. The CDR3 loop is CASGTSTSGRHQETQYF. The CDR3 region has the DNA TGTGCCAGCGGAACCTCCACAAGCGGGAGGCATCAAGAGACCCAGTACTTC.

This clonotype was counted many times. V usage is TRBV6-2 or TRBV6-3 and J usage is TRBJ2-7; D gene ambiguous. V lost 2 bases, J lost 0 bases, and 20 bases lay in between. The CDR3 has 18 residues. The germline CDR1 and CDR2 sequences are MNHEY and SVGEGT. The CDR3 loop is CASSYRAGAFEYSYEQYF. In DNA, the CDR3 is TGTGCCAGCAGTTACCGAGCAGGAGCCTTTGAGTACTCCTACGAGCAGTACTTC.

The sample holds many counts of this clonotype. A much larger clone is a single base away; this may be a read error. The gene calls are TRBV5-1 and TRBJ2-2, with D maybe TRBD2 (6 bases). The CDR3 sequence is 16 residues long. Trimming took off 1 base at V and 4 bases at J, with 14 bases between the two ends. CDR1 SGHRS and CDR2 YFSETQ come from the germline V gene. CDR3 in amino acids: CASSLPSDSSTGELFF. CDR3 nucleotide sequence: TGCGCCAGCAGCTTGCCTAGCGACTCGAGCACCGGGGAGCTGTTTTTT.

In this sample, this clonotype turned up many times. The CDR3 region has the DNA TGCAGTGCTCCCGGACCGACGGAGACCCAGCATTTT. Protein product: CSAPGPTETQHF. The chain uses TRBV20-1 and TRBJ1-5; D gene uncertain. The germline gives CDR1 DFQATT, CDR2 SNEGSKA (reference sequence). Trimming cost V 5 bases and J 11 bases, with 16 bases left between them. The CDR3 is 12 residues long.

This clonotype occurred many times. The rearrangement joins TRBV14 to TRBJ2-4; unclear D gene. V dropped 2 bases and J dropped 2 bases, with 7 bases sitting between them. Germline lookup yields CDR1 SGHDN and CDR2 FVKESK. The CDR3 covers 14 residues. The CDR3 DNA reads as TGTGCCAGCAGCCAACAGGAAACCAAAAACATTCAGTACTTC. Translated: CASSQQETKNIQYF.

The sample holds many counts of this clonotype. The chain carries TRBV28 and TRBJ2-1; D perhaps matches TRBD1 (6 bases). With 3 bases removed from V and 4 bases from J, the gap between germline ends came to 13 bases. This CDR3 region has 15 residues. Per the germline V gene, CDR1 is MDHEN and CDR2 is SYDVKM. CDR3 region: CASSLLGRGYNEQFF. For the CDR3, the DNA is TGTGCCAGCAGTTTGCTCGGCAGGGGATACAATGAGCAGTTCTTC.

This clonotype was seen at least ten times. The chain uses TRBV4-3 and TRBJ2-7; D remains unclear. The germline CDR1 and CDR2 sequences are LGHNA and YSLEER. The CDR3 has 14 residues. Trimming took 0 bases from V and 5 from J, leaving 11 bases between them. The CDR3 DNA is TGCGCCAGCAGCCAAGATTATACTCTGAACGAGCAGTACTTC. This translates into CASSQDYTLNEQYF.

This clonotype occurred many times. This chain connects TRBV7-9 to TRBJ1-1; 7 bases match TRBD1. Germline trimming cut 4 bases from V and 4 bases from J; bases unmatched to any gene: 9. Germline assignment: CDR1 SEHNR and CDR2 FQNEAQ (reference sequence). The CDR3 totals 15 residues. This chain's CDR3 is CASSSYRGPITEAFF. Here the CDR3 DNA reads TGTGCCAGCAGCTCCTACAGGGGACCTATCACTGAAGCTTTCTTT.

This clonotype was counted ten times or more. The rearrangement links TRBV7-8 to TRBJ2-7; possibly TRBD2 for D (7 bases). Germline V gives CDR1 SGHVS, CDR2 FQNEAQ. This CDR3 region has 18 residues. Trimming took 0 bases from V and 3 from J, leaving 21 bases between them. As DNA, the CDR3 is TGTGCCAGCAGCTTAGCGAGGGGGGGTTTGGGCCCGATCTACGAGCAGTACTTC. Translation gives CASSLARGGLGPIYEQYF.